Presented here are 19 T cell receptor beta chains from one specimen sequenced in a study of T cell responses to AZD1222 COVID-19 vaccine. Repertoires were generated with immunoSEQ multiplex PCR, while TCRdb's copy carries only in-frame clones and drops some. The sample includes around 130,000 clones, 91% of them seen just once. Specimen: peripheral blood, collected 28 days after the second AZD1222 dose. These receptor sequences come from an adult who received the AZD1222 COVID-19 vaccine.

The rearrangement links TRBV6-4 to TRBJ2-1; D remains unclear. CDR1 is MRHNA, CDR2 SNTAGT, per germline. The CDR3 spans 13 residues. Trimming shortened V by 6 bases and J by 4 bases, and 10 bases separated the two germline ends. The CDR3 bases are TGTGCCAGCAGCTCCGAGGTATACAATGAGCAGTTCTTC. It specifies CASSSEVYNEQFF.

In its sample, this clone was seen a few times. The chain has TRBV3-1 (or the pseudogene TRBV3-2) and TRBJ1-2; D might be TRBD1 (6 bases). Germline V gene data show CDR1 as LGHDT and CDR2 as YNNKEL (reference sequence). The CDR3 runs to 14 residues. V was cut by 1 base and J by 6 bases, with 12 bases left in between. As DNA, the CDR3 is TGTGCCAGCAGCCAAGGTCCAGGGGTCGATGGCTACACCTTC. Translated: CASSQGPGVDGYTF.

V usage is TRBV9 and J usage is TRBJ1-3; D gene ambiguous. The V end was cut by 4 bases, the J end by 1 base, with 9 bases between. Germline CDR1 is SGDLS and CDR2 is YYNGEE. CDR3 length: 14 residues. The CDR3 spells CASSPPPSGNTIYF. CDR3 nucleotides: TGTGCCAGCAGCCCCCCCCCGTCTGGAAACACCATATATTTT.

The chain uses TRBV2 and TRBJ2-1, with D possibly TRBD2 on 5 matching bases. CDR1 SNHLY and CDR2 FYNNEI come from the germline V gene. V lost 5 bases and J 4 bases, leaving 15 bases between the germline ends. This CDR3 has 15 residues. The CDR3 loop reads CASSPLTGIYNEQFF. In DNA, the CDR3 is TGTGCCAGCAGTCCCCTGACGGGGATTTACAATGAGCAGTTCTTC.

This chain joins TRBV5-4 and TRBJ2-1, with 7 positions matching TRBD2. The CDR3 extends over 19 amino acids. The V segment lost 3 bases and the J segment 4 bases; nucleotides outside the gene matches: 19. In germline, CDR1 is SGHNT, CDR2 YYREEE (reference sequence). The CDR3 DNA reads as TGTGCCAGCAGCTGGGGGGTGAGGCGTGCGAGCGGGGTATACAATGAGCAGTTCTTC. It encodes CASSWGVRRASGVYNEQFF.

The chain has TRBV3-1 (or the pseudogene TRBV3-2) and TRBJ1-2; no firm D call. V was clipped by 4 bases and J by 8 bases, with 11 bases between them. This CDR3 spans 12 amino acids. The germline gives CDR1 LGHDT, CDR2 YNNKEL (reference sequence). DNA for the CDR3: TGTGCCAGCAGCCTATCAGAGAGGGGCTACACCTTC. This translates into CASSLSERGYTF.

The DNA for the CDR3 is TGTGCCAGCAGTGCTCAGGACACCCACCGGGGTAATGAAAAACTGTTTTTT. Translating gives CASSAQDTHRGNEKLFF. The chain recombines TRBV2 with TRBJ1-4, with D perhaps TRBD1 (5 bases). Germline-derived CDR1 and CDR2 are SNHLY and FYNNEI. The CDR3 contains 17 residues. Trimming removed 4 bases from V and 4 bases from J, with 19 bases in between. Variable domain in full (rest from reference TRBV2 and TRBJ1-4): EPEVTQTPSHQVTQMGQEVILRCVPISNHLYFYWYRQILGQKVEFLVSFYNNEISEKSEIFDDQFSVERPDGSNFTLKIRSTKLEDSAMYFCASSAQDTHRGNEKLFFGSGTQLSVL.

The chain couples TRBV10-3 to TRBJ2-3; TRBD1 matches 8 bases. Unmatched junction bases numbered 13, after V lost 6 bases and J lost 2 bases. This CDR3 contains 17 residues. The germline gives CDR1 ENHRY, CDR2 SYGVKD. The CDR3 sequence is CAIRDRGSISNTDTQYF. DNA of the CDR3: TGTGCCATCAGAGACAGGGGTTCAATTTCAAACACAGATACGCAGTATTTT.

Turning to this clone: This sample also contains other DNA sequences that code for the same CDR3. The CDR3 nucleotides read TGTGCCAGCAGCACAGGGGACTATGGCTACACCTTC. It is translated as CASSTGDYGYTF. The V call is TRBV2, the J call TRBJ1-2; TRBD1 aligns across 7 bases. Germline loops: CDR1 SNHLY, CDR2 FYNNEI. The trim removed 6 bases at V and 3 bases at J, leaving 1 base unmatched. CDR3 length: 12 amino acids.

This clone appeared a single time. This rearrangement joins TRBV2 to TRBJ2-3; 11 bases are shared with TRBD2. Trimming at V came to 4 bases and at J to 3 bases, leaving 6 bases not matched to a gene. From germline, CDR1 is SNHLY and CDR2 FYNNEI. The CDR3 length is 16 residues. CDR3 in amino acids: CASSGGLAGGTDTQYF. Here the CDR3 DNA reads TGTGCCAGCAGTGGGGGCCTAGCGGGAGGAACAGATACGCAGTATTTT.

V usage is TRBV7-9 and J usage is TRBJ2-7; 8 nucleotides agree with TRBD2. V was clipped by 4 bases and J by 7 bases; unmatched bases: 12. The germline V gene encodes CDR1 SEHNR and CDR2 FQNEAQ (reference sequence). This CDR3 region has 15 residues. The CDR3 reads CASSSKRGPAGEQYF. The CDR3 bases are TGTGCCAGCAGCTCAAAGCGGGGGCCAGCAGGGGAGCAGTACTTC.

CDR3 bases: TGTGCCAGCAGCCAAGTATCGGGTCTCCTCTACGAGCAGTACTTC. It encodes CASSQVSGLLYEQYF. The chain combines TRBV3-1 (or the pseudogene TRBV3-2) with TRBJ2-7; D not certain. The CDR3 covers 15 residues. The V gene lost 1 base and the J gene lost 3 bases, with 13 bases spanning the gap. Looked up from germline, CDR1 is LGHDT and CDR2 is YNNKEL (reference sequence).

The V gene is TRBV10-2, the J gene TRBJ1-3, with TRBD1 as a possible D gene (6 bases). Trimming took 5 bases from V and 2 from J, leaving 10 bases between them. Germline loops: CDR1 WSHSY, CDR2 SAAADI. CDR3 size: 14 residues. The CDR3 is CASSIQGTGNTIYF. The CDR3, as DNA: TGCGCCAGCAGTATCCAGGGGACTGGAAACACCATATATTTT.

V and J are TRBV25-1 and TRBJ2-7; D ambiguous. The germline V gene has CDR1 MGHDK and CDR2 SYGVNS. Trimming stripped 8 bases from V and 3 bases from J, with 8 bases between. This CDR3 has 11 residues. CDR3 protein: CASGSYYEQYF. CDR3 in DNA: TGTGCCAGCGGATCCTACTACGAGCAGTACTTC.

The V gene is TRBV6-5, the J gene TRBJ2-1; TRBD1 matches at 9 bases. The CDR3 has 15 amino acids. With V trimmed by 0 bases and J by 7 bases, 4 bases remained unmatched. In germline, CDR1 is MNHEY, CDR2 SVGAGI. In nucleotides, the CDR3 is TGTGCCAGCAGTTACTCGATGGACAGGGGTAATGAGCAGTTCTTC. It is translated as CASSYSMDRGNEQFF.

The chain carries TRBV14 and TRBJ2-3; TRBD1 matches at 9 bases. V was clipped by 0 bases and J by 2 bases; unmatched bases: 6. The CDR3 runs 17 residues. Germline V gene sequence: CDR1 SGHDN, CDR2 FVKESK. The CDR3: CASSQDPGQGPTDTQYF. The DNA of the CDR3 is TGTGCCAGCAGCCAAGACCCGGGACAGGGACCCACAGATACGCAGTATTTT.

The CDR3 nucleotides are TGTGCCAGCAGCCCCGTTGGGCGTCGGGACACCGGGGAGCTGTTTTTT. Amino acids: CASSPVGRRDTGELFF. The chain links TRBV7-9 to TRBJ2-2, with D unclear. CDR3 length: 16 amino acids. V lost 5 bases to trimming and J lost 3 bases, with 16 bases between them. Looked up from germline, CDR1 is SEHNR and CDR2 is FQNEAQ (reference sequence).

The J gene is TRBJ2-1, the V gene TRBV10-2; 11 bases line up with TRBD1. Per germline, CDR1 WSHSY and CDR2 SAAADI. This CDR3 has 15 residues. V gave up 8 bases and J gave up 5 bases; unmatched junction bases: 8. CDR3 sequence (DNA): TGCGCCAGCCTGCCGGGACAGGGGGGTAACAATGAGCAGTTCTTC. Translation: CASLPGQGGNNEQFF.

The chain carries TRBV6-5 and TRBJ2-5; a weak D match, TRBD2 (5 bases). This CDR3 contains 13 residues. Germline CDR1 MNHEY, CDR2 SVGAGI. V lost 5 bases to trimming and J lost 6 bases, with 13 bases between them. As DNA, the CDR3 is TGTGCCAGCAGTCTCGACTATACTAAGACCCAGTACTTC. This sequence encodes CASSLDYTKTQYF.